The 29 T cell receptor beta chains below were found in one sample sequenced in a study of blood T cells in healthy people across ages. Using a J-beta primer mix together with a sample-barcoded 5' primer, a second PCR was run for roughly 7 to 12 cycles. TCRdb re-called the 5' RACE reads through MiXCR, storing one row per CDR3 protein. The sample records 600,000 to 800,000 distinct CDR3 sequences, about 21% being singletons. Sequencing was done on a sample of blood. These receptors were taken from a man aged 65 to 85 in good health.

This clonotype has just a few counts. V gene TRBV6-5 combines with J gene TRBJ2-1, with 8 nucleotides matching TRBD2. Germline assignment: CDR1 MNHEY and CDR2 SVGAGI. The junction had 13 bases not matched to a gene; V was cut back by 6 bases and J by 9 bases. CDR3 length: 15 amino acids. CDR3: CASSRAGDGYGEQFF. The CDR3 bases are TGTGCCAGCAGCCGAGCGGGAGATGGCTACGGTGAGCAGTTCTTC.

There are a few counts of this clonotype. The CDR3 nucleotides read TGCGCCAGCAGCTTGGATCAGGGTAGTCAGCCCCAGCATTTT. Amino acids: CASSLDQGSQPQHF. This sequence joins TRBV5-1 and TRBJ1-5; tentatively, D is TRBD1 (5 bases). Germline-derived CDR1 and CDR2 are SGHRS and YFSETQ. The ends were cut back, 0 bases at V and 6 bases at J, with 10 bases in the middle. This CDR3 comprises 14 residues.

The rearrangement links TRBV20-1 to TRBJ2-5; 11 bases line up with TRBD2. This CDR3 has 14 amino acids. The J segment lost 5 bases and the V segment lost 3 bases, leaving 5 bases of the junction unmatched. Germline V gene data show CDR1 as DFQATT and CDR2 as SNEGSKA (reference sequence). The CDR3 bases are TGCAGTGCTAGTAGCGGGAGGGCGGGGGAGACCCAGTACTTC. Amino acids: CSASSGRAGETQYF.

This clonotype was seen more than once but under ten times. This sequence joins TRBV29-1 and TRBJ2-2; D not certain. This CDR3 comprises 12 residues. Per germline, CDR1 SQVTM and CDR2 ANQGSEA. The V and J ends lost 4 bases and 7 bases respectively, with 10 bases between them. The CDR3 region has the DNA TGCAGCGTTGGTCCCGGTAGCGGGGAGCTGTTTTTT. It translates to CSVGPGSGELFF.

There are a few counts of this clonotype. The V call is TRBV6-1, the J call TRBJ2-7; tentative D call: TRBD1 (6 bases). Germline CDR1 reads MNHNS; CDR2 reads SASEGT. Between the trimmed V and J ends, which lost 8 bases and 3 bases, there was a span of 14 bases. The CDR3 is 13 residues long. CDR3 DNA sequence: TGTGCCAGCCGACAGGCGAGTTACTACGAGCAGTACTTC. This sequence encodes CASRQASYYEQYF.

The chain is built from TRBV18 and TRBJ2-3; TRBD1 matches 10 bases. Germline V gene sequence: CDR1 KGHSH, CDR2 LQKENI. The CDR3 loop spans 16 amino acids. The V segment lost 0 bases and the J segment 2 bases; nucleotides outside the gene matches: 2. This chain's CDR3 is CASSPPTGGYTDTQYF. CDR3 nucleotides: TGTGCCAGCTCACCACCGACAGGGGGCTACACAGATACGCAGTATTTT. The full variable domain, with the rest looked up from reference TRBV18 and TRBJ2-3, is NAGVMQNPRHLVRRRGQEARLRCSPMKGHSHVYWYRQLPEEGLKFMVYLQKENIIDESGMPKERFSAEFPKEGPSILRIQQVVRGDSAAYFCASSPPTGGYTDTQYFGPGTRLTVL.

There are a few counts of this clonotype. The gene calls are TRBV2 and TRBJ2-5; TRBD1 matches at 10 bases. The V segment lost 5 bases and the J segment 0 bases; nucleotides outside the gene matches: 9. Germline V gives CDR1 SNHLY, CDR2 FYNNEI. The CDR3 consists of 17 residues. DNA of the CDR3: TGTGCCAGCAGTACGACAGGGGGCGAAGGTTACCAAGAGACCCAGTACTTC. Translating gives CASSTTGGEGYQETQYF.

This clonotype has more than one count but fewer than ten. The J gene is TRBJ2-3, the V gene TRBV6-5; D is perhaps TRBD1 (5 bases). The germline gives CDR1 MNHEY, CDR2 SVGAGI. The CDR3 runs to 14 residues. V was clipped by 2 bases and J by 2 bases, with 8 bases between them. The CDR3 is CASSYKGVTDTQYF. The CDR3 DNA reads as TGTGCCAGCAGTTACAAAGGGGTCACAGATACGCAGTATTTT.

This clonotype appeared a few times. The V and J genes are TRBV10-3 and TRBJ2-2; TRBD2 might be the D (5 bases). Trimming removed 6 bases at V and 3 bases at J, with 11 bases between. Germline CDR1 reads ENHRY; CDR2 reads SYGVKD. The CDR3 spans 14 residues. As DNA, the CDR3 is TGTGCCATCAGGGGCGCCGGGGACACCGGGGAGCTGTTTTTT. It yields the protein CAIRGAGDTGELFF.

This clonotype was observed at least ten times. The genes are TRBV20-1 and TRBJ1-4; D not certain. Looked up from germline, CDR1 is DFQATT and CDR2 is SNEGSKA (reference sequence). The CDR3 length is 10 residues. Trimming cost V 3 bases and J 6 bases, with 2 bases left between them. The CDR3 protein is CSASDEKLFF. The CDR3 region has the DNA TGCAGTGCTAGCGATGAAAAACTGTTTTTT.

The chain links TRBV9 to TRBJ2-7; 7 bases are shared with TRBD1. The germline gives CDR1 SGDLS, CDR2 YYNGEE. V shed 0 bases and J 2 bases; nucleotides not matched to a gene: 5. CDR3 size: 15 residues. CDR3 loop: CASSVVTGAPYEQYF. CDR3 nucleotides: TGTGCCAGCAGCGTAGTAACAGGGGCCCCCTACGAGCAGTACTTC.

The rearrangement joins TRBV4-2 to TRBJ2-3; either TRBD1 or TRBD2 may fit D (7 bases each). CDR3 length: 15 residues. The V end was cut by 1 base, the J end by 5 bases, with 13 bases between. The germline V gene encodes CDR1 LGHNA and CDR2 YNFKEQ. DNA of the CDR3: TGTGCCAGCAGCCAAGCTGACAGGGAGGGAGATACGCAGTATTTT. Translating gives CASSQADREGDTQYF.

This chain links TRBV20-1 with TRBJ2-3; 10 bases line up with TRBD2. Germline V gene data show CDR1 as DFQATT and CDR2 as SNEGSKA (reference sequence). The CDR3 is 15 residues long. V lost 6 bases, J lost 4 bases, and 10 bases stayed unmatched. DNA for the CDR3: TGCAGTGCCCTTGGGGCTAGCGGGGGCCCAGATACGCAGTATTTT. It specifies CSALGASGGPDTQYF.

This clonotype has at least ten counts. The chain joins TRBV6-2 or TRBV6-3 to TRBJ2-1, with TRBD1 as a possible D gene (6 bases). Per germline, CDR1 MNHEY and CDR2 SVGEGT. The CDR3 runs to 16 residues. The V gene lost 5 bases and the J gene lost 7 bases, with 21 bases spanning the gap. CDR3 sequence reads: CASSKNRGTGPNEQFF. The CDR3 DNA reads TGTGCCAGCAGTAAGAATAGGGGCACAGGGCCGAATGAGCAGTTCTTC.

This clonotype was counted between two and nine times. The chain recombines TRBV2 with TRBJ1-2; no reliable D call. CDR1 and CDR2 from the germline V gene are SNHLY and FYNNEI. CDR3 length: 15 amino acids. V was shortened by 2 bases and J by 6 bases, with 16 bases between the two germline ends. The CDR3 DNA reads TGTGCCAGCAGTGAAAACGTAGCAGCTGTCGATGGCTACACCTTC. Protein product: CASSENVAAVDGYTF.

This clonotype was seen more than once but under ten times. The chain is built from TRBV5-5 and TRBJ1-6, with TRBD1 identical over 7 bases. There are 14 residues in the CDR3. The V gene's germline CDR1 is SGHKS and CDR2 YYEKEE (reference sequence). J gave up 7 bases and V 3 bases, and 4 bases lay outside the gene matches. The CDR3 region is CASSSIRGNSPLHF. The CDR3 DNA sequence: TGTGCCAGCAGCTCGATCAGGGGGAATTCACCCCTCCACTTT. The variable domain in full, with the rest retrieved from reference TRBV5-5 and TRBJ1-6, is DAGVTQSPTHLIKTRGQQVTLRCSPISGHKSVSWYQQVLGQGPQFIFQYYEKEERGRGNFPDRFSARQFPNYSSELNVNALLLGDSALYLCASSSIRGNSPLHFGNGTRLTVT.

The chain combines TRBV27 with TRBJ2-5; 13 bases align to TRBD2. The DNA end favors TRBJ2-1, so the J call may be wrong. Germline V gene sequence: CDR1 MNHEY, CDR2 SMNVEV (reference sequence). The CDR3 spans 16 residues. DNA for the CDR3: TGTGCCAGCACCCCGGGACTAGCGGGAAAATCGTTGGGGCAGTTCTTC. Translation: CASTPGLAGKSLGQFF.

In its sample, this clonotype was seen many times. The rearrangement links TRBV5-1 to TRBJ2-3, with TRBD2 matching over 7 bases. The CDR3 runs 16 residues. Germline V lookup: CDR1 SGHRS, CDR2 YFSETQ. Trimming at V came to 3 bases and at J to 3 bases, leaving 10 bases not matched to a gene. The CDR3 DNA follows: TGCGCCAGCAGCTGGGGGGGGACGGATTTTACAGATACGCAGTATTTT. Translated: CASSWGGTDFTDTQYF.

The chain is built from TRBV6-2 or TRBV6-3 and TRBJ2-1, with 7 nucleotides matching TRBD2. The end of the DNA aligns better with TRBJ2-5, so the J call may be wrong. This CDR3 contains 16 residues. CDR1 MNHEY and CDR2 SVGEGT come from the germline V gene. The CDR3 loop is CASSSMKAGVTETQYF. CDR3 nucleotides: TGTGCCAGCAGTTCTATGAAGGCGGGAGTGACAGAGACCCAGTACTTC.

The chain is built from TRBV12-3 or TRBV12-4 and TRBJ2-2; TRBD2 is a possible D gene (5 bases). V lost 5 bases to trimming and J lost 0 bases, with 7 bases between them. CDR3 length: 14 residues. The CDR3 here is CASSELANTGELFF. The DNA of the CDR3 is TGTGCCAGCAGTGAACTAGCGAACACCGGGGAGCTGTTTTTT.

This chain connects TRBV20-1 to TRBJ2-5; TRBD1 matches at 7 bases. Germline V gene sequence: CDR1 DFQATT, CDR2 SNEGSKA (reference sequence). V shed 6 bases and J 5 bases; nucleotides not matched to a gene: 6. CDR3 size: 12 residues. DNA for the CDR3: TGCAGTGCAACAGGGGTGGGGGAGACCCAGTACTTC. Translation: CSATGVGETQYF.

This chain connects TRBV6-5 to TRBJ2-7; no clear D. The CDR3 has 13 residues. The V end lost 0 bases, the J end lost 6 bases, and 9 bases lay between the germline ends. CDR1 MNHEY and CDR2 SVGAGI come from the germline V gene. CDR3 protein: CASSYSYRGEQYF. DNA for the CDR3: TGTGCCAGCAGTTACTCCTATCGCGGCGAGCAGTACTTC.

The chain's CDR3 is CASSLPGQGAYGYTF. The CDR3, as DNA: TGTGCCAGCAGTCTCCCTGGACAGGGTGCCTATGGCTACACCTTC. The V and J genes are TRBV28 and TRBJ1-2; 8 nucleotides match TRBD1. CDR1 is MDHEN and CDR2 is SYDVKM in the germline V gene. CDR3 length: 15 amino acids. The trim removed 5 bases at V and 4 bases at J, leaving 9 bases unmatched.

This clonotype was detected only a few times. Germline and junction disagree at one end, which may indicate a read error. The V and J genes are TRBV7-2 and TRBJ2-1; 14 bases match TRBD2. Germline V gene data show CDR1 as SGHTA and CDR2 as FQGNSA. This CDR3 is built from 14 residues. Here the CDR3 reads CASSRTSGRSEQLF. The CDR3 nucleotides are TGTGCCAGCAGTCGGACTAGCGGGAGGAGTGAGCAGCTCTTC.

This chain connects TRBV4-1 to TRBJ2-1; 13 bases line up with TRBD2. CDR3 size: 16 residues. Germline CDR1 and CDR2: MGHRA and YSYEKL. The trim removed 4 bases at V and 7 bases at J, leaving 7 bases unmatched. The CDR3 sequence: CASSRTSGRVRNEQFF. CDR3 sequence (DNA): TGCGCCAGCAGCCGAACTAGCGGGAGGGTCAGGAATGAGCAGTTCTTC.

As regards this clonotype: Relative to the germline gene, one junction end is altered; a read error may explain this. This chain joins TRBV20-1 and TRBJ2-3; D possibly corresponds to TRBD2 (5 bases). The CDR3 consists of 15 residues. CDR1 is DFQATT and CDR2 is SNEGSKA in the germline V gene (reference sequence). The CDR3 DNA is TGCAGTACTAGAGGAGGTACTAGTTACCCAGATACGCAGTATTTT. Protein sequence: CSTRGGTSYPDTQYF.

Many counts were recorded for this clonotype. This chain links TRBV7-9 with TRBJ2-7; D possibly corresponds to TRBD2 (5 bases). The CDR3 has 14 residues. Trimming pared 5 bases from V and 0 bases from J, leaving 11 bases between. The germline V gene encodes CDR1 SEHNR and CDR2 FQNEAQ (reference sequence). The DNA of the CDR3 is TGTGCCAGCAGCCCCCGGGAACACTCCTACGAGCAGTACTTC. Protein product: CASSPREHSYEQYF. Full variable domain (missing parts from reference TRBV7-9 and TRBJ2-7): DTGVSQNPRHKITKRGQNVTFRCDPISEHNRLYWYRQTLGQGPEFLTYFQNEAQLEKSRLLSDRFSAERPKGSFSTLEIQRTEQGDSAMYLCASSPREHSYEQYFGPGTRLTVT.

V and J are TRBV20-1 and TRBJ2-3, with D perhaps TRBD1 (8 bases). The CDR3 length is 15 residues. Germline-derived CDR1 and CDR2 are DFQATT and SNEGSKA (reference sequence). V was pared by 5 bases and J by 2 bases, with 17 bases between. CDR3 nucleotide sequence: TGCAGTGCTCTTGGACAGGGAGGGGTCACAGATACGCAGTATTTT. This translates into CSALGQGGVTDTQYF.

This clonotype was recorded many times. The chain is built from TRBV20-1 and TRBJ2-7, with D possibly matching TRBD2 (5 bases). Germline V gives CDR1 DFQATT, CDR2 SNEGSKA (reference sequence). V was trimmed by 3 bases and J by 3 bases, leaving 9 bases between them. The CDR3 totals 12 residues. The CDR3 sequence: CSARASSYEQYF. The DNA of the CDR3 is TGCAGTGCTAGGGCTAGCAGCTACGAGCAGTACTTC.